The 9 T cell receptor beta chains below were found in one sample sequenced in a study of shared clonotypes between healthy human individuals. Sequenced by immunoSEQ multiplex PCR; TCRdb stores in-frame clones only, minus some. The sample shows some 800,000 clones, 85% to 95% of them seen only once. The naive CD8 fraction comprised CD45RO-negative cells positively selected for CCR7 and excluded terminally differentiated effector memory CD45RA+ cells. Input material: naive CD8+ T cells sorted from blood. The receptor set was obtained from a man younger than 45 in good health.

The rearrangement uses TRBV4-1 and TRBJ1-1; TRBD1 matches 8 bases. The trim removed 3 bases at V and 4 bases at J, leaving 10 bases unmatched. This CDR3 region has 16 residues. Looked up from germline, CDR1 is MGHRA and CDR2 is YSYEKL. This CDR3 is CASSHRGQGTGTEAFF. The CDR3 DNA follows: TGCGCCAGCAGCCACAGGGGGCAGGGGACGGGCACTGAAGCTTTCTTT.

This chain uses TRBV7-9 with TRBJ2-1, with 10 bases that match TRBD2. The CDR3 covers 18 residues. The ends lost 6 bases at V and 5 bases at J; junction bases unmatched: 16. Germline V gene data show CDR1 as SEHNR and CDR2 as FQNEAQ (reference sequence). CDR3 residues: CASSDIGWEGTSDNEQFF. DNA for the CDR3: TGTGCCAGCAGTGATATAGGCTGGGAGGGGACTAGCGACAATGAGCAGTTCTTC.

The rearrangement joins TRBV7-6 to TRBJ1-2; D possibly corresponds to TRBD1 (6 bases). Germline V gene lookup returns CDR1 SGHVS and CDR2 FNYEAQ. CDR3 length equals 13 residues. Trimming pared 5 bases from V and 6 bases from J, leaving 13 bases between. The CDR3 region is CASSRDTSHGYTF. As DNA, the CDR3 is TGTGCCAGCAGCCGGGACACATCCCATGGCTACACCTTC.

Only one count was recorded for this clone. The genes are TRBV7-2 and TRBJ2-3; TRBD2 matches at 7 bases. CDR1 is SGHTA, CDR2 FQGNSA, per germline. V shed 4 bases and J 6 bases; nucleotides not matched to a gene: 7. The CDR3 is 14 amino acids. The CDR3 loop reads CASSSGGRGDTQYF. The CDR3 coding sequence is TGTGCCAGCAGCTCGGGCGGGAGAGGGGATACGCAGTATTTT. The full variable domain, with the rest looked up from reference TRBV7-2 and TRBJ2-3, is GAGVSQSPSNKVTEKGKDVELRCDPISGHTALYWYRQSLGQGLEFLIYFQGNSAPDKSGLPSDRFSAERTGGSVSTLTIQRTQQEDSAVYLCASSSGGRGDTQYFGPGTRLTVL.

The chain carries TRBV10-3 and TRBJ1-1, with D hard to call. Germline loops: CDR1 ENHRY, CDR2 SYGVKD. The CDR3 is made up of 13 amino acids. V was cut by 3 bases and J by 6 bases, with 11 bases left in between. The CDR3 is CAISDSPGPEAFF. The DNA for the CDR3 is TGTGCCATCAGTGACTCACCGGGCCCTGAAGCTTTCTTT.

V usage is TRBV7-9 and J usage is TRBJ2-7; D unresolved. This CDR3 comprises 15 residues. V lost 5 bases, J lost 0 bases, and 14 bases lay in between. Germline CDR1 SEHNR, CDR2 FQNEAQ (reference sequence). The CDR3 sequence is CASSPPAVYSYEQYF. Here the CDR3 DNA reads TGTGCCAGCAGCCCCCCGGCAGTGTACTCCTACGAGCAGTACTTC.

This clone was counted ten times or more. CDR3 in amino acids: CASSLWAAANYGYTF. The CDR3 DNA is TGTGCCAGCAGCTTATGGGCAGCAGCTAACTATGGCTACACCTTC. The chain uses TRBV7-2 and TRBJ1-2; D remains unclear. The CDR3 runs 15 residues. Per germline, CDR1 SGHTA and CDR2 FQGNSA. V lost 2 bases to trimming and J lost 0 bases, with 10 bases between them.

The genes are TRBV9 and TRBJ2-1, with D possibly being TRBD1 (5 bases). The CDR3 sequence is 14 residues long. Germline V gene sequence: CDR1 SGDLS, CDR2 YYNGEE. With 3 bases removed from V and 5 bases from J, the gap between germline ends came to 12 bases. Written as DNA, the CDR3 is TGTGCCAGCAGCGGGGGCGTAGGGAACAATGAGCAGTTCTTC. Translation gives CASSGGVGNNEQFF.

The J gene is TRBJ2-3, the V gene TRBV7-9; 9 bases are shared with TRBD2. CDR1 SEHNR and CDR2 FQNEAQ come from the germline V gene (reference sequence). The CDR3 loop spans 16 amino acids. V lost 6 bases, J lost 3 bases, and 10 bases stayed unmatched. CDR3 region: CASSQKAGGRTDTQYF. The CDR3 region has the DNA TGTGCCAGCAGTCAAAAAGCGGGAGGCAGGACAGATACGCAGTATTTT.